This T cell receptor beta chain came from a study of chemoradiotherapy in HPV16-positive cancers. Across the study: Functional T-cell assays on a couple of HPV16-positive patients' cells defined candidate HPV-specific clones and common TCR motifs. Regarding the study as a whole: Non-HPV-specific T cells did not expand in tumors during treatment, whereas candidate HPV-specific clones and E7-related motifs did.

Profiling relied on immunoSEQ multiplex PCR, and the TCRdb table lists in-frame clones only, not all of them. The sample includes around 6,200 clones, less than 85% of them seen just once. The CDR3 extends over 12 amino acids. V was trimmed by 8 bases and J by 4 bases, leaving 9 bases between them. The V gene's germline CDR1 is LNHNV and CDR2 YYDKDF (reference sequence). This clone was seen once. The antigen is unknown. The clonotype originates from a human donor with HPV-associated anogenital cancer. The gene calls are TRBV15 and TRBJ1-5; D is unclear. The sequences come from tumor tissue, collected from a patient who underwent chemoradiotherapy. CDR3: CATGELNQPQHF. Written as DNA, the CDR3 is TGTGCCACCGGCGAGCTTAATCAGCCCCAGCATTTT.